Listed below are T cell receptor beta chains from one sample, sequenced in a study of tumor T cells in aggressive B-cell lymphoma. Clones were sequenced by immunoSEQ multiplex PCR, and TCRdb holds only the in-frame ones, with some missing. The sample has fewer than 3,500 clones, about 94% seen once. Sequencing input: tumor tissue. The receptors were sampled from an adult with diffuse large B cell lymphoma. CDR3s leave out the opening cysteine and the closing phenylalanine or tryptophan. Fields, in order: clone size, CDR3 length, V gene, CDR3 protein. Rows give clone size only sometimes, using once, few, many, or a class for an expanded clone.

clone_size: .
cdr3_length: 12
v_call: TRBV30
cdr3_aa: AWDTGSKNYEQY

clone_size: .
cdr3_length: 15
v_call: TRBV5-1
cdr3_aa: ASSRTPDPSTNEKLF

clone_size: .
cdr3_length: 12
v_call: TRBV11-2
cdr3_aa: ASSLRTSAYEQY

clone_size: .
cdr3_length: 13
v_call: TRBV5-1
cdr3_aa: ASSPGQGRPGELF

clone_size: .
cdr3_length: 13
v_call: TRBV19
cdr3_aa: ASSPQGARVTEAF

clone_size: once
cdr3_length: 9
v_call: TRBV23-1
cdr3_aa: ASSTEETQY

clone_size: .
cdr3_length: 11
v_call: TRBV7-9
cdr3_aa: ASSIRGQGGYT

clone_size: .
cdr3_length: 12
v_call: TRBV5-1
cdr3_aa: ASSPDIMSDIQY

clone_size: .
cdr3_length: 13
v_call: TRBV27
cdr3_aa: ASSSPPTGFGEAF

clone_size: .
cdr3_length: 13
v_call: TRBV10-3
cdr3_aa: AISESRGDYEKLF

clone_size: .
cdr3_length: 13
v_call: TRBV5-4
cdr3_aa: ASSSPGTGVYEQY

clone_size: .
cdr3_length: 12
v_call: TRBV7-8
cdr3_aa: ASSTTQGNTEAF

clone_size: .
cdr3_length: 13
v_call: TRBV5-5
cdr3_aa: ASSLGDRVNYGYT

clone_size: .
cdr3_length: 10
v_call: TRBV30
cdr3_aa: AWSVQGAEAF